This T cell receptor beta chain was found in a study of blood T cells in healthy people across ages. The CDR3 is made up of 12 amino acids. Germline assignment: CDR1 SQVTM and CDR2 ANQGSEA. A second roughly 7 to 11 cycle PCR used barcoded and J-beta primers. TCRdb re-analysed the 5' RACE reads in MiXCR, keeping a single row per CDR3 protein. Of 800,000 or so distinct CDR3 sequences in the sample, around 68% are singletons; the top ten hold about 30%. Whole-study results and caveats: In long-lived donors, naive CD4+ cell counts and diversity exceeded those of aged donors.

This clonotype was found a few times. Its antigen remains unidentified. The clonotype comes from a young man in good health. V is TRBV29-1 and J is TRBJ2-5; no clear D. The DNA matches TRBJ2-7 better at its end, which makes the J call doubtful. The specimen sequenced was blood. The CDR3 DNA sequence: TGCAGCGTTGAAAGGGCCTGGGGCGAGCAGTACTTC. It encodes CSVERAWGEQYF.